A selection of T cell receptor beta chains follows, all from one sample in a study of early stage breast cancer tumors. Clones were sequenced by immunoSEQ multiplex PCR, and TCRdb holds only the in-frame ones, with some missing. This table holds about 21,000 clones, 76% found once. Sample: blood. These receptors were obtained from a person in their 60s with breast cancer. CDR3s include the opening cysteine and the closing phenylalanine or tryptophan. Each record gives: J gene, D gene, CDR3 length, clone size, V gene, CDR3 protein, CDR3 DNA. A D gene is named only where the DNA matches it firmly. Clone size is given for some rows only: seen once, a few or many times, or a class if the clone is expanded.

>TRBJ2-7|.|16|.|TRBV4-1
CASSRLRGDRVYEQYF
TGCGCCAGCAGCCGCCTGCGGGGGGACAGGGTTTACGAGCAGTACTTC
>TRBJ1-5|.|13|once|TRBV6-1
CASSEQGSQPQHF
TGTGCCAGCAGCGAGCAGGGGAGTCAGCCCCAGCATTTT
>TRBJ1-5|.|15|.|TRBV2
CASSGQKGEDQPQHF
TGTGCCAGCAGTGGACAAAAGGGAGAGGATCAGCCCCAGCATTTT
>TRBJ2-3|.|12|.|TRBV7-9
CASRSSTDTQYF
TGTGCCAGCCGTTCTAGCACAGATACGCAGTATTTT
>TRBJ2-7|TRBD2|15|.|TRBV4-1
CASSQEFAGVYEQYF
TGCGCCAGCAGCCAAGAATTCGCGGGGGTCTACGAGCAGTACTTC
>TRBJ2-2|.|15|.|TRBV4-2
CASDPGQPNTGELFF
TGTGCCAGCGACCCGGGACAACCGAACACCGGGGAGCTGTTTTTT
>TRBJ1-6|.|15|few|TRBV2
CASTTVRGMDSPLHF
TGTGCCAGCACCACGGTTAGGGGAATGGATTCACCCCTCCACTTT
>TRBJ2-3|TRBD2|17|.|TRBV11-2
CASSLARLAGGADTQYF
TGTGCCAGCAGCTTAGCCAGACTAGCGGGAGGGGCAGATACGCAGTATTTT
>TRBJ1-4|.|13|.|TRBV19
CASHRTSNEKLFF
TGTGCCAGCCACAGAACCTCTAATGAAAAACTGTTTTTT
>TRBJ2-5|.|15|.|TRBV5-1
CASSPQTGRGETQYF
TGCGCCAGCAGCCCACAGACAGGCCGAGGGGAGACCCAGTACTTC
>TRBJ2-1|.|11|once|TRBV20-1
CSARHGNEQFF
TGCAGTGCTAGACATGGGAATGAGCAGTTCTTC
>TRBJ2-3|.|15|.|TRBV12-1
CASSFAVEGADTQYF
TGTGCCAGCAGCTTTGCGGTTGAAGGGGCAGATACGCAGTATTTT
>TRBJ2-3|.|18|.|TRBV18
CASSPVWSVQGRTDTQYF
TGTGCCAGCTCACCGGTCTGGTCGGTACAGGGTCGCACAGATACGCAGTATTTT
>TRBJ1-5|.|12|.|TRBV6-1
CAGRDSNQPQHF
TGTGCCGGGCGGGATAGCAATCAGCCCCAGCATTTT
>TRBJ2-7|.|15|.|TRBV6-1
CASTEGGTHGGEQYF
TGTGCCAGCACAGAGGGGGGGACCCACGGGGGCGAGCAGTACTTC
>TRBJ2-7|.|18|.|TRBV4-1
CASSQVPPLDGSSYEQYF
TGCGCCAGCAGCCAAGTTCCGCCCCTTGACGGGAGCTCCTACGAGCAGTACTTC
>TRBJ2-3|.|15|.|TRBV9
CASSPVGASTDTQYF
TGTGCCAGCAGCCCCGTCGGGGCTAGCACAGATACGCAGTATTTT
>TRBJ1-1|.|14|.|TRBV7-9
CASSQRGRSTEAFF
TGTGCCAGCAGCCAAAGAGGACGGAGCACTGAAGCTTTCTTT